The 29 T cell receptor beta chains presented below share a single source sample, sequenced in a study of T cell clones after liver transplantation. The repertoire was sequenced with immunoSEQ multiplex PCR; TCRdb's copy has only in-frame clones and lacks some. This sample yields 4,500 to 6,000 clones, of which under 50% are seen a single time; about 13% belongs to the top ten. Antigens for these TCRs are unknown. Proliferating CFSE-low MLR cells were sequenced to define alloreactive TCRbeta sequences. Sequenced material: CD4+ T cells from cultured PBMCs. The receptors shown here come from a human patient who received a liver transplant. Some T cells may originate from the graft donor.

Sample share makes this clone medium-sized. CDR3 loop: CASSLTGTSVAYEQYF. CDR3 bases: TGTGCCAGCAGCCTAACCGGGACTAGCGTCGCCTACGAGCAGTACTTC. V and J are TRBV11-2 and TRBJ2-7, with TRBD2 matching 10 bases. This CDR3 contains 16 residues. Trimming took 5 bases from V and 2 from J; bases not matched to a gene: 9. Per the germline V gene, CDR1 is SGHAT and CDR2 is FQNNGV.

V gene TRBV28 combines with J gene TRBJ1-5; 11 bases agree with TRBD1. CDR3 length equals 15 residues. V lost 4 bases and J lost 6; bases outside the gene matches: 5. Germline CDR1 MDHEN, CDR2 SYDVKM. The CDR3 loop reads CASSSGQGARQPQHF. The DNA for the CDR3 is TGTGCCAGCAGTTCCGGACAGGGGGCCCGTCAGCCCCAGCATTTT.

This clone appeared a few times. The chain is built from TRBV11-2 and TRBJ2-5, with D uncertain. The V and J ends lost 6 bases and 4 bases respectively, with 6 bases between them. Germline V gene sequence: CDR1 SGHAT, CDR2 FQNNGV. The CDR3 covers 11 residues. The CDR3 sequence: CASRDGETQYF. The DNA for the CDR3 is TGTGCCAGCAGAGACGGAGAGACCCAGTACTTC.

V usage is TRBV2 and J usage is TRBJ2-5; possibly TRBD1 or TRBD2 for D (7 bases each). This CDR3 comprises 13 residues. Germline values: CDR1 SNHLY, CDR2 FYNNEI. The germline V and J ends were trimmed by 8 bases and 3 bases, with 13 bases remaining between them. The CDR3 here is CASGGDSKETQYF. For the CDR3, the DNA is TGTGCCAGCGGGGGGGACAGCAAAGAGACCCAGTACTTC.

The chain recombines TRBV5-1 with TRBJ2-1; D is undetermined. Trimming took off 0 bases at V and 8 bases at J, with 12 bases between the two ends. The CDR3 has 14 residues. From germline, CDR1 is SGHRS and CDR2 YFSETQ. The CDR3 spells CASSLGTIFDEQFF. CDR3 in DNA: TGCGCCAGCAGCTTGGGGACCATCTTCGATGAGCAGTTCTTC.

The rearrangement uses TRBV28 and TRBJ2-3, with no clear D. The CDR3 has 19 amino acids. Germline-derived CDR1 and CDR2 are MDHEN and SYDVKM. V gave up 1 base and J gave up 0 bases, with 20 bases separating them. CDR3 loop: CASSLLGSADPESTDTQYF. The CDR3 nucleotides read TGTGCCAGCAGTTTATTGGGCTCGGCAGACCCAGAGAGCACAGATACGCAGTATTTT. Looking up the rest from reference TRBV28 and TRBJ2-3 gives the full variable domain: DVKVTQSSRYLVKRTGEKVFLECVQDMDHENMFWYRQDPGLGLRLIYFSYDVKMKEKGDIPEGYSVSREKKERFSLILESASTNQTSMYLCASSLLGSADPESTDTQYFGPGTRLTVL.

The CDR3 DNA reads as TGTGCCAGCTCACCAGATATAGAGAACACTGAAGCTTTCTTT. Translation gives CASSPDIENTEAFF. V is TRBV18 and J is TRBJ1-1; D gene unclear. The germline V gene has CDR1 KGHSH and CDR2 LQKENI. The CDR3 sequence is 14 residues long. The ends were cut back, 2 bases at V and 1 base at J, with 8 bases in the middle.

This clone is labeled medium-sized. The junction differs from germline at one of its ends, possibly a read error. This sequence joins TRBV7-7 and TRBJ2-3; TRBD2 matches 13 bases. Germline CDR1 is SSHAT and CDR2 is FNYEAQ (reference sequence). The CDR3 consists of 16 residues. The CDR3 nucleotides read TGTGCTAGCAGCCCCGGACTAGCGGGAGTGGTAGATACGCAGTATTTT. This translates into CASSPGLAGVVDTQYF.

This clone was found a few times. V and J are TRBV9 and TRBJ2-3, with TRBD1 matching 9 bases. V trimming: 2 bases; J trimming: 0 bases; junction bases outside the gene matches: 4. CDR3 length: 16 amino acids. The germline gives CDR1 SGDLS, CDR2 YYNGEE. For the CDR3, the DNA is TGTGCCAGCAGCGTGAAACAGGGGGCTAGCACAGATACGCAGTATTTT. Translating gives CASSVKQGASTDTQYF.

Judged by abundance, this clone is medium-sized. The V and J genes are TRBV5-4 and TRBJ1-1; a weak D match, TRBD1 (6 bases). The CDR3 consists of 16 residues. Per germline, CDR1 SGHNT and CDR2 YYREEE (reference sequence). Trimming left V 0 bases short and J 1 base short, with 13 bases between. CDR3: CASSLAGGAPNTEAFF. For the CDR3, the DNA is TGTGCCAGCAGCTTGGCTGGGGGCGCTCCGAACACTGAAGCTTTCTTT.

The chain uses TRBV21-1 and TRBJ2-3. TRBV21-1 is marked as a pseudogene. The CDR3 has 16 residues. CDR3 sequence: CASSITTGPPTDTQYF. The DNA for the CDR3 is TGTGCCAGCAGTATAACAACGGGCCCCCCGACAGATACGCAGTATTTT.

This clone was seen just once. This chain uses TRBV5-1 with TRBJ2-5; unclear D gene. The CDR3 covers 12 residues. V dropped 3 bases and J dropped 5 bases, with 8 bases sitting between them. Germline CDR1 and CDR2: SGHRS and YFSETQ. The CDR3 loop reads CASSSNWETQYF. The CDR3 bases are TGCGCCAGCAGCTCTAACTGGGAGACCCAGTACTTC.

The V call is TRBV5-6, the J call TRBJ2-1; D call uncertain. Trimming left V 2 bases short and J 0 bases short, with 6 bases between. The germline CDR1 and CDR2 sequences are SGHDT and YYEEEE. This CDR3 spans 14 amino acids. The CDR3 loop is CASSFGFSYNEQFF. The CDR3, as DNA: TGTGCCAGCAGCTTCGGTTTCTCCTACAATGAGCAGTTCTTC.

Only a few counts were recorded for this clone. The chain combines TRBV9 with TRBJ1-5; D is ambiguous. Trimming removed 0 bases from V and 4 bases from J, with 5 bases in between. CDR1 and CDR2 from the germline V gene are SGDLS and YYNGEE. CDR3 length: 13 residues. This CDR3 reads CASSVDLNQPQHF. The CDR3 bases are TGTGCCAGCAGCGTAGACCTGAATCAGCCCCAGCATTTT.

The genes are TRBV28 and TRBJ2-7; D is ambiguous. This CDR3 contains 12 residues. V lost 6 bases and J lost 6, with 12 bases in between. Germline V gene data show CDR1 as MDHEN and CDR2 as SYDVKM. The CDR3 DNA follows: TGTGCCAGCAGCTCCGACGGCCGCGAGCAGTACTTC. It yields the protein CASSSDGREQYF.

This chain uses TRBV28 with TRBJ2-2; D is undetermined. The V gene's germline CDR1 is MDHEN and CDR2 SYDVKM. This CDR3 is 14 amino acids long. Deletions cut 1 base from V and 1 base from J, with 4 bases between. The CDR3 sequence: CASSLSENTGELFF. The CDR3, as DNA: TGTGCCAGCAGTTTATCTGAGAACACCGGGGAGCTGTTTTTT.

The rearrangement links TRBV10-1 to TRBJ2-5; 10 bases agree with TRBD1. V lost 8 bases to trimming and J lost 5 bases; unmatched junction nucleotides: 14. The CDR3 extends over 16 amino acids. Germline CDR1 and CDR2: WNHNN and SYGVQD (reference sequence). CDR3 loop: CASGRDRGPNRETQYF. CDR3 sequence (DNA): TGCGCCAGCGGGAGGGACAGGGGACCCAACCGGGAGACCCAGTACTTC.

V usage is TRBV5-6 and J usage is TRBJ1-1; D gene unclear. The CDR3 is 13 amino acids. Germline CDR1 SGHDT, CDR2 YYEEEE. Trimming removed 2 bases at V and 2 bases at J, with 7 bases between. The CDR3 sequence: CASSLLINTEAFF. The CDR3 DNA reads as TGTGCCAGCAGCTTACTTATTAACACTGAAGCTTTCTTT.

The V and J genes are TRBV9 and TRBJ2-3; D is unclear. Germline loops: CDR1 SGDLS, CDR2 YYNGEE. With 3 bases removed from V and 1 base from J, the gap between germline ends came to 12 bases. There are 15 residues in the CDR3. The CDR3 region is CASSASLDGTDTQYF. DNA of the CDR3: TGTGCCAGCAGCGCAAGCTTGGACGGCACAGATACGCAGTATTTT.

CDR3 DNA: TGTGCCAGCAGTGAATATTACGGGGGGGCTGGTGAAAAACTGTTTTTT. Translation: CASSEYYGGAGEKLFF. The chain links TRBV25-1 to TRBJ1-4; tentatively, D is TRBD1 (6 bases). This CDR3 contains 16 residues. Germline CDR1 reads MGHDK; CDR2 reads SYGVNS. V was shortened by 0 bases and J by 7 bases, with 15 bases between the two germline ends.

This clone was counted only a few times. J is TRBJ1-4 and V is TRBV28; the D gene is possibly TRBD1 (6 bases). CDR3 length: 15 residues. Looked up from germline, CDR1 is MDHEN and CDR2 is SYDVKM. The ends were cut back, 5 bases at V and 8 bases at J, with 18 bases in the middle. The CDR3 nucleotides are TGTGCCAGCAGTCCGAGTACAGGGTCAGGAGAAAAACTGTTTTTT. Protein product: CASSPSTGSGEKLFF. Based on the CDR3 plus reference TRBV28 and TRBJ1-4, the full variable domain is DVKVTQSSRYLVKRTGEKVFLECVQDMDHENMFWYRQDPGLGLRLIYFSYDVKMKEKGDIPEGYSVSREKKERFSLILESASTNQTSMYLCASSPSTGSGEKLFFGSGTQLSVL.

The rearrangement joins TRBV5-6 to TRBJ2-7, with TRBD2 matching 7 bases. CDR3 size: 17 residues. The germline gives CDR1 SGHDT, CDR2 YYEEEE. V gave up 5 bases and J gave up 2 bases; unmatched junction bases: 16. The CDR3 is CASSTYPSLAYTYEQYF. The CDR3 coding sequence is TGTGCCAGCAGTACCTACCCCTCACTAGCGTATACCTACGAGCAGTACTTC.

The V and J genes are TRBV20-1 and TRBJ2-1; D is ambiguous. CDR3 length: 11 amino acids. Trimming removed 7 bases at V and 2 bases at J, with 6 bases between. Germline V gives CDR1 DFQATT, CDR2 SNEGSKA (reference sequence). CDR3 DNA sequence: TGCAGTGTTGTTCCCTACAATGAGCAGTTCTTC. Translating gives CSVVPYNEQFF.

This clone was seen more than once but under ten times. The chain couples TRBV21-1 to TRBJ1-5. TRBV21-1 is given as a pseudogene. The CDR3 sequence is 17 residues long. The CDR3 DNA sequence: TGTGCCAGCAGGGGGGGTGTAGCTACATTGCATCATCAGCCCCAGCATTTT. It specifies CASRGGVATLHHQPQHF.

The J gene is TRBJ2-7, the V gene TRBV6-1; 9 bases align to TRBD2. Trimming at V came to 6 bases and at J to 5 bases, leaving 8 bases not matched to a gene. The CDR3 consists of 14 residues. Germline loops: CDR1 MNHNS, CDR2 SASEGT. In nucleotides, the CDR3 is TGTGCCAGCAGGCCGGGACTAGCTTATGACGAGCAGTACTTC. Amino acid sequence: CASRPGLAYDEQYF.

J is TRBJ1-1 and V is TRBV7-2; D unresolved. V shed 4 bases and J shed 4 bases, with 13 bases lying between them. The length of the CDR3 is 14 residues. CDR1 is SGHTA and CDR2 is FQGNSA in the germline V gene. The CDR3 region is CASSSGPPSTEAFF. In DNA, the CDR3 is TGTGCCAGCAGCTCCGGGCCACCAAGCACTGAAGCTTTCTTT.

The genes are TRBV7-2 and TRBJ2-1; D possibly corresponds to TRBD1 (5 bases). V lost 5 bases, J lost 4 bases, and 12 bases lay in between. Germline V gene lookup returns CDR1 SGHTA and CDR2 FQGNSA. This CDR3 has 14 residues. CDR3 nucleotide sequence: TGTGCCAGCAGCGAAGGGGCCACTTACAATGAGCAGTTCTTC. This translates into CASSEGATYNEQFF.

The chain carries TRBV6-5 and TRBJ1-2; tentatively, D is TRBD1 (6 bases). Germline lookup yields CDR1 MNHEY and CDR2 SVGAGI. The CDR3 is 14 residues long. The ends were cut back, 2 bases at V and 4 bases at J, with 11 bases in the middle. CDR3 sequence reads: CASSYGTWGYGYTF. As DNA, the CDR3 is TGTGCCAGCAGTTACGGGACATGGGGCTATGGCTACACCTTC.

The chain carries TRBV5-4 and TRBJ2-1; 14 bases match TRBD2. Per germline, CDR1 SGHNT and CDR2 YYREEE (reference sequence). The CDR3 runs to 16 residues. V was clipped by 0 bases and J by 6 bases; unmatched bases: 2. CDR3 residues: CASSLATSGRANEQFF. The DNA for the CDR3 is TGTGCCAGCAGCTTGGCGACTAGCGGGAGGGCCAATGAGCAGTTCTTC.